These 18 T cell receptor beta chains originate from one sample sequenced in a study of identical twins. TCRdb reprocessed the 5' RACE reads with MiXCR, giving one entry per CDR3 protein. The table shows 140,000 to 150,000 distinct CDR3 sequences, with approximately 3.5% occurring only once. The material sequenced was memory T cells sorted from blood. The receptors originated from a man between 18 and 35 years old in good health.

This clonotype was detected ten times or more. The V gene is TRBV5-1, the J gene TRBJ2-2, with 7 bases matching TRBD1. Losses at the gene ends were 2 bases for V and 6 bases for J; bases not matched to a gene: 7. The V gene's germline CDR1 is SGHRS and CDR2 YFSETQ. This CDR3 spans 15 amino acids. The chain's CDR3 is CASSLWTGGSGELFF. CDR3 bases: TGCGCCAGCAGCTTATGGACAGGAGGATCCGGGGAGCTGTTTTTT. The full variable domain, its missing parts supplied by reference TRBV5-1 and TRBJ2-2, is KAGVTQTPRYLIKTRGQQVTLSCSPISGHRSVSWYQQTPGQGLQFLFEYFSETQRNKGNFPGRFSGRQFSNSRSEMNVSTLELGDSALYLCASSLWTGGSGELFFGEGSRLTVL.

This clonotype was observed many times. The chain carries TRBV10-3 and TRBJ2-3, with D perhaps matching TRBD2 (5 bases). From germline, CDR1 is ENHRY and CDR2 SYGVKD. V lost 4 bases to trimming and J lost 2 bases, with 10 bases between them. The CDR3 has 14 amino acids. Here the CDR3 DNA reads TGTGCCATCAGTGGACGCGGGTTCACAGATACGCAGTATTTT. Protein sequence: CAISGRGFTDTQYF.

In its sample, this clonotype was seen many times. The chain employs TRBV29-1 and TRBJ2-3, with 9 nucleotides matching TRBD1. Germline V CDR1 and CDR2: SQVTM, ANQGSEA. The CDR3 has 13 residues. The V gene end was trimmed by 6 bases and the J gene end by 1 base; junction bases not matched to a gene: 2. The DNA of the CDR3 is TGCAGCGTCCGGGACAGGGGCACAGATACGCAGTATTTT. Translation: CSVRDRGTDTQYF.

This clonotype was seen many times. V gene TRBV5-1 combines with J gene TRBJ1-1; TRBD1 aligns across 9 bases. The CDR3 spans 15 residues. Unmatched junction bases numbered 4, after V lost 3 bases and J lost 1 base. The V gene's germline CDR1 is SGHRS and CDR2 YFSETQ. The CDR3 DNA reads as TGCGCCAGCAGCTCCCAGGGACAGGGGAACACTGAAGCTTTCTTT. It codes for CASSSQGQGNTEAFF.

The chain combines TRBV11-2 with TRBJ2-6; D remains ambiguous. Germline CDR1 SGHAT, CDR2 FQNNGV. Trimming stripped 1 base from V and 4 bases from J, with 5 bases between. The CDR3 has 14 amino acids. The CDR3 nucleotides are TGTGCCAGCAGCTTAGCCAACGGGGCCAACGTCCTGACTTTC. Protein: CASSLANGANVLTF.

This clonotype was seen repeatedly, ten times or more. V and J are TRBV9 and TRBJ1-1; tentative D call: TRBD1 (5 bases). V lost 0 bases and J 7 bases, leaving 13 bases between the germline ends. Germline-derived CDR1 and CDR2 are SGDLS and YYNGEE. This CDR3 region has 14 residues. CDR3 residues: CASSVGSGKVEAFF. CDR3 coding DNA: TGTGCCAGCAGCGTAGGATCAGGGAAGGTTGAAGCTTTCTTT.

This clonotype was observed at least ten times. The gene calls are TRBV20-1 and TRBJ1-1; the D gene is possibly TRBD1 (6 bases). The CDR3 runs 14 residues. Germline loops: CDR1 DFQATT, CDR2 SNEGSKA (reference sequence). V lost 0 bases to trimming and J lost 6 bases, with 14 bases between them. The CDR3 region has the DNA TGCAGTGCTAGAGATTCCCGGACAGTGTCTGAAGCTTTCTTT. Residues: CSARDSRTVSEAFF.

This clonotype was detected many times. The chain recombines TRBV7-6 with TRBJ1-2, with 7 bases lining up with TRBD1. Looked up from germline, CDR1 is SGHVS and CDR2 is FNYEAQ. The ends lost 1 base at V and 3 bases at J; junction bases unmatched: 8. This CDR3 spans 16 amino acids. In DNA form, the CDR3 reads TGTGCCAGCAGCTTAGAGGCGCGAACAGGGGACTATGGCTACACCTTC. Translating it yields CASSLEARTGDYGYTF.

This clonotype was recorded at least ten times. The chain couples TRBV20-1 to TRBJ2-3; TRBD2 agrees at 8 bases. The ends lost 0 bases at V and 0 bases at J; junction bases unmatched: 8. The CDR3 loop spans 17 amino acids. The germline CDR1 and CDR2 sequences are DFQATT and SNEGSKA (reference sequence). The CDR3 reads CSARDYGGRSSTDTQYF. CDR3 DNA sequence: TGCAGTGCTAGAGATTATGGCGGGAGGTCCAGCACAGATACGCAGTATTTT.

The table lists this clonotype with many counts. The chain is built from TRBV4-2 and TRBJ2-7; the match to TRBD1 covers 7 bases. V dropped 0 bases and J dropped 2; count of bases not matched to a gene: 4. CDR3 size: 15 residues. Germline lookup yields CDR1 LGHNA and CDR2 YNFKEQ. This chain's CDR3 is CASSQEGQSAYEQYF. The CDR3 coding sequence is TGTGCCAGCAGCCAAGAGGGACAGTCAGCCTACGAGCAGTACTTC.

There are many counts of this clonotype. This chain connects TRBV11-2 to TRBJ2-2; D may correspond to TRBD1 or TRBD2 (5 bases each). This CDR3 has 18 residues. Germline loops: CDR1 SGHAT, CDR2 FQNNGV. With 2 bases removed from V and 6 bases from J, the gap between germline ends came to 22 bases. In DNA, the CDR3 is TGTGCCAGCAGCTTATTTATGTTAGCAGGGAGAGGGCCCGGGGAGCTGTTTTTT. The encoded protein is CASSLFMLAGRGPGELFF. Supplemented by reference TRBV11-2 and TRBJ2-2, the full variable domain reads EAGVAQSPRYKIIEKRQSVAFWCNPISGHATLYWYQQILGQGPKLLIQFQNNGVVDDSQLPKDRFSAERLKGVDSTLKIQPAKLEDSAVYLCASSLFMLAGRGPGELFFGEGSRLTVL.

This clonotype occurred many times. This chain joins TRBV12-3 or TRBV12-4 and TRBJ2-1; 14 bases are shared with TRBD2. The junction had 8 bases not matched to a gene; V was cut back by 3 bases and J by 10 bases. The CDR3 totals 16 residues. The CDR3 bases are TGTGCCAGCAGTTTGGGGGGACTAGCGGGAGTAGGAGAGCAGTTCTTC. Translation: CASSLGGLAGVGEQFF.

The sample holds many counts of this clonotype. This chain links TRBV14 with TRBJ2-1; D not resolved. The CDR3 runs to 12 residues. In germline, CDR1 is SGHDN, CDR2 FVKESK. The germline V and J ends were trimmed by 5 bases and 9 bases, with 11 bases remaining between them. The CDR3 region is CASSARWVEQFF. CDR3 nucleotide sequence: TGTGCCAGCAGCGCGAGGTGGGTTGAGCAGTTCTTC.

This clonotype was counted at least ten times. The junction departs from the called germline gene at one end, perhaps through a read error. J is TRBJ2-7 and V is TRBV6-1, with D perhaps TRBD1 or TRBD2 (5 bases each). This CDR3 spans 13 amino acids. Germline values: CDR1 MNHNS, CDR2 SASEGT. The CDR3 DNA sequence: TGTGCCAGCAGTCGAGGGCGGTGGGACGATGCCCTCTTC. This translates into CASSRGRWDDALF.

This clonotype came up many times. The rearrangement uses TRBV5-1 and TRBJ2-7; D remains ambiguous. The CDR3 has 14 residues. Germline V gene lookup returns CDR1 SGHRS and CDR2 YFSETQ. V shed 1 base and J shed 2 bases, with 10 bases lying between them. DNA for the CDR3: TGCGCCAGCAGCTTGATGCGTTACCCCTACGAGCAGTACTTC. Protein product: CASSLMRYPYEQYF.

This clonotype occurred many times. The chain has TRBV14 and TRBJ2-7; tentative D call: TRBD1 (6 bases). Germline loops: CDR1 SGHDN, CDR2 FVKESK. The CDR3 extends over 16 amino acids. The V end lost 3 bases, the J end lost 4 bases, and 19 bases lay between the germline ends. The CDR3 DNA reads TGTGCCAGCAGCCATATAACCCCGGACAGCCCGTACGAGCAGTACTTC. It is translated as CASSHITPDSPYEQYF.

This chain links TRBV3-1 with TRBJ1-4; D not certain. The CDR3 runs 15 residues. Germline V gene data show CDR1 as LGHDT and CDR2 as YNNKEL (reference sequence). Trimming took off 1 base at V and 0 bases at J, with 6 bases between the two ends. For the CDR3, the DNA is TGTGCCAGCAGCCAAGTGATCGCAACTAATGAAAAACTGTTTTTT. Translated, it gives CASSQVIATNEKLFF.

This clonotype was observed a handful of times. The gene calls are TRBV20-1 and TRBJ2-1; no reliable D call. Looked up from germline, CDR1 is DFQATT and CDR2 is SNEGSKA (reference sequence). Trimming took 5 bases from V and 1 from J, leaving 9 bases between them. CDR3 length: 13 residues. The CDR3 protein is CSAPKGSYNEQFF. The CDR3, as DNA: TGCAGTGCTCCCAAAGGGTCCTACAATGAGCAGTTCTTC.